The entry below gives a single T cell receptor beta chain sequence along with its context. Its specificity is unknown. The record originates from a study of T cell responses to AZD1222 COVID-19 vaccine. The study's findings and limits: CD4 TCRs associated with vaccination spanned spike, dominating at 160-218 and 743-854. Baseline serology detected seropositivity in only a handful of AZD1222 recipients. Close to half of all spike-specific TCRs reportedly target regions of the variants that are unmutated. Clonal diversity was possibly underestimated; the donors were predominantly white British and more often female.

CDR1 and CDR2 from the germline V gene are MNHEY and SVGEGT. The V end was cut by 6 bases, the J end by 1 base, with 19 bases between. The CDR3 has 17 amino acids. Profiled with immunoSEQ multiplex PCR; TCRdb holds only in-frame clones, not every one. The table has around 92,000 clones, under 90% seen once; the top ten hold around 9.6%. The origin of this receptor is an adult in good health. This chain links TRBV6-2 or TRBV6-3 with TRBJ1-3; no firm D call. The source was peripheral blood, collected on day 0 of AZD1222 vaccination. CDR3 region: CASSNVRLWGSGNTIYF. In nucleotides, the CDR3 is TGTGCCAGCAGCAATGTCCGCCTATGGGGATCTGGAAACACCATATATTTT.